The sequence of this T cell receptor (beta chain) was determined in a study of chemoradiotherapy in HPV16-positive cancers. Clones were sequenced by immunoSEQ multiplex PCR, and TCRdb holds only the in-frame ones, with some missing. The repertoire consists of roughly 570 clones, with about 85% occurring once and the leading ten covering 9% to 9.5%. The TCR originated in a human donor with HPV-associated anogenital cancer. The specimen comprised tumor tissue, sampled from a patient who underwent chemoradiotherapy.

DNA of the CDR3: TGTGCCAGCAGTTTTGGGGAGGGAGGGGGCTACGAGCAGTACTTC. Its translation: CASSFGEGGGYEQYF. The rearrangement uses TRBV28 and TRBJ2-7, with D perhaps TRBD2 (7 bases). The CDR3 covers 15 residues. The V and J ends lost 3 bases and 3 bases respectively, with 15 bases between them. Germline lookup yields CDR1 MDHEN and CDR2 SYDVKM. Full variable domain (outside the CDR3, taken from reference TRBV28 and TRBJ2-7): DVKVTQSSRYLVKRTGEKVFLECVQDMDHENMFWYRQDPGLGLRLIYFSYDVKMKEKGDIPEGYSVSREKKERFSLILESASTNQTSMYLCASSFGEGGGYEQYFGPGTRLTVT.